This TCR beta chain was captured in a study of shared clonotypes between healthy human individuals. Study results and limitations: Clonotype sharing across a few donors was observed for roughly 5% of naive CD4 clonotypes.

This CDR3 comprises 13 residues. Germline V gives CDR1 SEHNR, CDR2 FQNEAQ (reference sequence). Deletions cut 5 bases from V and 6 bases from J, with 14 bases between. All donors were healthy HIV-negative adults lacking recent acute infections or vaccinations. Within Nashville, Tennessee resided all donors, each a Caucasian adult. Remarks on this clone: Its cognate antigen is unknown.

Sequencing was performed with immunoSEQ multiplex PCR; in TCRdb, only in-frame clones are kept and a portion is missing. The profile shows 2 million to 3 million clones, 80% to 95% of them singletons. Sequenced material: naive CD4+ T cells from PBMCs. The sample's subset: CD45RA+ positively selected. The chain combines TRBV7-9 with TRBJ2-7; D perhaps matches TRBD2 (6 bases). This TCR came from a man younger than 30 in good health. Some clones in this sample may be carry-over from other donors' samples. CDR3 loop: CASSGDFPPEQYF. The CDR3 DNA sequence: TGTGCCAGCAGCGGGGACTTTCCCCCCGAGCAGTACTTC.